A selection of T cell receptor beta chains follows, all from one sample in a study of T cells in Graves' hyperthyroidism and ophthalmopathy. TCRdb reprocessed the multiplex PCR reads via MiXCR and lists one record per CDR3 protein. The repertoire holds under 250,000 distinct CDR3 sequences, with around 25% as singletons. The sample consisted of blood. Source of these receptors: a woman in her forties with Graves' ophthalmopathy. The CDR3 runs from the conserved cysteine through the conserved F or W. The order of the fields is V gene, J gene, D gene, clone size, CDR3 DNA, CDR3 protein. The D gene is left open where the match is weak. Not all rows give a size; the values are once, few, many and, for expanded clones, a class.

>TRBV28|TRBJ1-1|-|many
TGTGCCAGCAGGCCTGACATCCAAGGAGCTTTCTTT
CASRPDIQGAFF
>TRBV15|TRBJ2-6|-|many
TGTGCCACCAGCAGAGACAGGGGCTCTGGGGCCAACGTCCTGACTTTC
CATSRDRGSGANVLTF
>TRBV7-9|TRBJ2-7|TRBD1|many
TGTGCCAGCAGCTTAGCGGGACAGAACGAGCAGTACTTC
CASSLAGQNEQYF
>TRBV25-1|TRBJ1-2|TRBD1|many
TGTGCCAGCAGTGACCCCGGACAGGGACCAAACTATGGCTACACCTTC
CASSDPGQGPNYGYTF
>TRBV25-1|TRBJ1-2|-|many
TGTGCCAGCAGTGAAGGGGCGGGCTATGGCTACACCTTC
CASSEGAGYGYTF
>TRBV19|TRBJ2-1|-|many
TGTGCCAGTAGGGACAGTCACTACAATGAGCAGTTCTTC
CASRDSHYNEQFF
>TRBV6-1|TRBJ2-7|-|many
TGTGCCAGCAGTGGCCTGGGATCGCTGGGGGGGCAGTACTTC
CASSGLGSLGGQYF
>TRBV27|TRBJ1-6|-|-
TGTGCCAGCAGTTCCGGGCCTAATTCACCCCTCCACTTT
CASSSGPNSPLHF
>TRBV6-5|TRBJ2-7|-|many
TGTGCCAGCAGTTACGATAGATCAGGGCGCTACGAGCAGTACTTC
CASSYDRSGRYEQYF
>TRBV29-1|TRBJ2-7|TRBD1|many
TGCAGCGCTCTGGACAGGGGGCACTTCGAGCAGTACTTC
CSALDRGHFEQYF
>TRBV2|TRBJ2-5|-|many
TGTGCCAGCAGGCCGGGAGACAGGGTTTTTGTGACCCAGTACTTC
CASRPGDRVFVTQYF
>TRBV28|TRBJ2-7|-|many
TGTGCCAGCAGGGGCAGCCTCTACGAGCAGTACTTC
CASRGSLYEQYF
>TRBV27|TRBJ2-5|-|many
TGTGCCAGCAGTCCCCGGATCCTTGGTCGAGAGACCCAGTACTTC
CASSPRILGRETQYF
>TRBV28|TRBJ2-7|TRBD1|many
TGTGCCAGCAATGAACCTCGGGGACAGGGGGCCTACGAGCAGTACTTC
CASNEPRGQGAYEQYF
>TRBV3-1|TRBJ2-7|-|few
TGTGCCAGCAGCCAAGATGTGTTCGAGCAGTACTTC
CASSQDVFEQYF
>TRBV28|TRBJ2-7|TRBD2|many
TGTGCCAGCAGTACCAGCGGGAGGGCCATAAACGAGCAGTACTTC
CASSTSGRAINEQYF
>TRBV11-2|TRBJ2-7|-|-
TGTGCCAGCAGCTTTGATGTTTTCTTTGGAGGGAACAACTCCTACGAGCAGTACTTC
CASSFDVFFGGNNSYEQYF
>TRBV2|TRBJ2-2|-|few
TGTGCCAGCAGCAGGGGTGTCGGGGAGCTGTTTTTT
CASSRGVGELFF
>TRBV10-3|TRBJ2-5|-|-
TGTGCCATCAGTGAGTCGTGGAGGGAGCAAGAGACCCAGTACTTC
CAISESWREQETQYF
>TRBV3-1|TRBJ1-1|-|many
TGTGCCAGCAGCCGGACGGAGAACACTGAAGCTTTCTTT
CASSRTENTEAFF
>TRBV6-2/TRBV6-3|TRBJ1-1|-|few
TGTGCCAGCAGTTACTCGACGACAGCTAATGAAGCTTTCTTT
CASSYSTTANEAFF
>TRBV6-5|TRBJ1-2|-|-
TGTGCCAGCAGTTACCTAAGGAAAGGGGGAGGATATGGCTACACCTTC
CASSYLRKGGGYGYTF
>TRBV27|TRBJ2-7|TRBD2|-
TGTGCCAGCAGTTCGTTTGGGGGGGTCCCTTCCTACGAGCAGTACTTC
CASSSFGGVPSYEQYF
>TRBV7-8|TRBJ1-2|-|many
TGTGCCAGCAGCTTAGGGTCAGGAGATGGCTACACCTTC
CASSLGSGDGYTF
>TRBV2|TRBJ2-3|TRBD2|many
TGTGCCAGCAGTGCATGGACTAGCGGACTCACAGATACGCAGTATTTT
CASSAWTSGLTDTQYF
>TRBV6-5|TRBJ2-5|TRBD2|many
TGTGCCAGCAGCCTAGCGGGTAAAGAGACCCAGTACTTC
CASSLAGKETQYF